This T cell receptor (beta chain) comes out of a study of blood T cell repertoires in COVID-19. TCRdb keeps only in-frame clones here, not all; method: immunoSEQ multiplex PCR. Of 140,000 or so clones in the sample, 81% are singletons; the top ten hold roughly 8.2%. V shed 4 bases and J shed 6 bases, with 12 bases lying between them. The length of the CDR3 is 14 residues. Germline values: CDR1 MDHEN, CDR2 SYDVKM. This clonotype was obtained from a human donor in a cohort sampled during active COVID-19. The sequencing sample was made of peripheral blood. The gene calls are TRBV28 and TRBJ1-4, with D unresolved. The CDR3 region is CASSSVLLDEKLFF. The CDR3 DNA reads TGTGCCAGCAGTTCCGTACTACTGGATGAAAAACTGTTTTTT. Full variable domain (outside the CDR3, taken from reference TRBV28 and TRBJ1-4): DVKVTQSSRYLVKRTGEKVFLECVQDMDHENMFWYRQDPGLGLRLIYFSYDVKMKEKGDIPEGYSVSREKKERFSLILESASTNQTSMYLCASSSVLLDEKLFFGSGTQLSVL.